This T cell receptor (beta chain) was found in a study of T cell repertoires in cytomegalovirus infection. Study as a whole: From public TCR beta signatures came an indication of both CMV infection and matching HLA type. The study, taken as a whole, reports: Accumulated public TCR beta family frequency recognized individuals carrying CMV together with the relevant HLA. Ex vivo responses were dominated by HLA-C-restricted CMV-specific TCR beta clonotypes.

Comments on this clonotype: Its antigen is not known.

CDR1 is SGHKS, CDR2 YYEKEE, per germline (reference sequence). Germline trimming cut 0 bases from V and 3 bases from J; bases unmatched to any gene: 6. The CDR3 totals 15 residues. TCRdb re-analysed the reads in MiXCR, keeping a single row per CDR3 protein. The sample has roughly 720,000 distinct CDR3 sequences; approximately 40% are singletons. The sample comprised PBMCs. The receptor's source is a human donor in good health (CMV status not recorded). Some clones in this sample may be carry-over from other donors' samples. The chain carries TRBV5-5 and TRBJ2-7; 7 nucleotides align to TRBD1. DNA of the CDR3: TGTGCCAGCAGCTTGGGGGCAGGGGGATTCTACGAGCAGTACTTC. It encodes CASSLGAGGFYEQYF. The whole variable domain, remainder taken from reference TRBV5-5 and TRBJ2-7, is DAGVTQSPTHLIKTRGQQVTLRCSPISGHKSVSWYQQVLGQGPQFIFQYYEKEERGRGNFPDRFSARQFPNYSSELNVNALLLGDSALYLCASSLGAGGFYEQYFGPGTRLTVT.